Presented here are 13 T cell receptor beta chains from one specimen sequenced in a study of regulatory T cells in long-lasting Graves disease. Relying on iRepertoire HTBI primers and Arm-PCR of CDR3 regions, the team built TCR beta libraries. TCRdb itself ran the multiplex PCR reads through MiXCR, one entry per CDR3 protein. The sample lists 250,000 or so distinct CDR3 sequences; approximately 20% were seen once. The time point denotes: newly diagnosed GD, antithyroid drugs for less than 3 months. From RNA extracted from PBMCs, the TCR library was made. These same records also appear under a second study, on T cells in Graves' hyperthyroidism and ophthalmopathy.

Sequenced here: peripheral blood mononuclear cells (PBMCs), sampled at new diagnosis, from a patient treated with antithyroid drugs. These receptor sequences come from a woman younger than 45 with Graves disease.

Ten or more counts support this clonotype. This chain uses TRBV6-5 with TRBJ1-6, with 8 bases that match TRBD1. There are 16 residues in the CDR3. V was clipped by 2 bases and J by 6 bases; unmatched bases: 6. In germline, CDR1 is MNHEY, CDR2 SVGAGI. The CDR3 protein is CASSYPSGQGNSPLHF. In DNA, the CDR3 is TGTGCCAGCAGTTACCCCTCTGGACAGGGTAATTCACCCCTCCACTTT.

This clonotype was observed a handful of times. The chain employs TRBV9 and TRBJ2-3; the D is unclear. CDR1 and CDR2 from the germline V gene are SGDLS and YYNGEE. There are 10 residues in the CDR3. The ends were cut back, 8 bases at V and 8 bases at J, with 9 bases in the middle. The CDR3 nucleotides are TGTGCCAGTAGAAACGGTACGCAGTATTTT. Its protein is CASRNGTQYF.

The table lists this clonotype with a count of one. The chain joins TRBV2 to TRBJ2-4; D is perhaps TRBD2 (5 bases). V lost 0 bases to trimming and J lost 0 bases, with 9 bases between them. The length of the CDR3 is 16 residues. Germline V lookup: CDR1 SNHLY, CDR2 FYNNEI. CDR3 nucleotides: TGTGCCAGCAGTGAAGCGCCGGGGTTAGCCAAAAACATTCAGTACTTC. It translates to CASSEAPGLAKNIQYF.

Ten or more counts support this clonotype. V gene TRBV6-1 combines with J gene TRBJ2-1; 12 nucleotides line up with TRBD2. CDR1 and CDR2 (germline): MNHNS, SASEGT. V lost 5 bases, J lost 15 bases, and 5 bases stayed unmatched. This CDR3 comprises 12 residues. The CDR3 DNA is TGTGCCAGCAGTCTACTAGCGGGGGGTCCGTTCTTC. This gives the protein CASSLLAGGPFF.

This clonotype was counted ten times or more. The chain couples TRBV6-2 or TRBV6-3 to TRBJ2-1, with TRBD2 as a possible D gene (5 bases). Germline V gives CDR1 MNHEY, CDR2 SVGEGT. Trimming pared 4 bases from V and 6 bases from J, leaving 10 bases between. The CDR3 loop spans 13 amino acids. As DNA, the CDR3 is TGTGCCAGCAGTTCTAGCTGGTTCAATGAGCAGTTCTTC. This translates into CASSSSWFNEQFF.

This clonotype was counted only a few times. The chain carries TRBV6-1 and TRBJ1-1, with D perhaps matching TRBD1 (6 bases). The V end was cut by 6 bases, the J end by 10 bases, with 18 bases between. Germline loops: CDR1 MNHNS, CDR2 SASEGT. This CDR3 comprises 13 residues. This CDR3 reads CASRSTGTGGAFF. CDR3 sequence (DNA): TGTGCCAGCAGATCCACAGGGACTGGAGGAGCTTTCTTT.

This clonotype came up many times. The chain has TRBV20-1 and TRBJ2-6; D is ambiguous. This CDR3 has 14 residues. The ends were cut back, 6 bases at V and 0 bases at J, with 9 bases in the middle. The germline gives CDR1 DFQATT, CDR2 SNEGSKA (reference sequence). The CDR3 nucleotides read TGCAGTGCGACACAGCTCTCTGGGGCCAACGTCCTGACTTTC. Translation gives CSATQLSGANVLTF.

J is TRBJ2-5 and V is TRBV29-1, with 9 bases fitting TRBD2. Trimming at V came to 4 bases and at J to 5 bases, leaving 8 bases not matched to a gene. Germline values: CDR1 SQVTM, CDR2 ANQGSEA. The CDR3 length is 14 residues. The CDR3 DNA follows: TGCAGCGTTGTTGGCAGCGGGGGGCGGGAGACCCAGTACTTC. It codes for CSVVGSGGRETQYF.

This chain connects TRBV7-2 to TRBJ2-2; 7 bases match TRBD2. This CDR3 has 15 amino acids. V was pared by 1 base and J by 2 bases, with 1 base of the junction left unmatched. The V gene's germline CDR1 is SGHTA and CDR2 FQGNSA. CDR3 protein: CASSLVGLNTGELFF. CDR3 DNA sequence: TGTGCCAGCAGCTTAGTGGGACTAAACACCGGGGAGCTGTTTTTT. Full variable domain (rest looked up from reference TRBV7-2 and TRBJ2-2): GAGVSQSPSNKVTEKGKDVELRCDPISGHTALYWYRQSLGQGLEFLIYFQGNSAPDKSGLPSDRFSAERTGGSVSTLTIQRTQQEDSAVYLCASSLVGLNTGELFFGEGSRLTVL.

This clonotype was counted at least ten times. The rearrangement links TRBV6-1 to TRBJ1-5; D perhaps matches TRBD1 (5 bases). Germline CDR1 reads MNHNS; CDR2 reads SASEGT. CDR3 size: 17 residues. V gave up 6 bases and J gave up 0 bases, with 18 bases separating them. Written as DNA, the CDR3 is TGTGCCAGCAGGATTCGCACAGGTCCCAGTAGCAATCAGCCCCAGCATTTT. Its protein is CASRIRTGPSSNQPQHF.

This clonotype was seen many times. The V and J genes are TRBV3-1 and TRBJ2-7; 9 bases are shared with TRBD1. From germline, CDR1 is LGHDT and CDR2 YNNKEL (reference sequence). The CDR3 is 16 amino acids. Trimming cost V 1 base and J 1 base; bases outside gene matches: 5. CDR3 protein: CASSQVRGTGSYEQYF. DNA for the CDR3: TGTGCCAGCAGCCAAGTGCGGGGGACAGGGTCCTACGAGCAGTACTTC.

This clonotype was found many times. This chain uses TRBV3-1 with TRBJ2-4; D is unresolved. V dropped 2 bases and J dropped 8 bases, with 13 bases sitting between them. This CDR3 contains 14 residues. The V gene's germline CDR1 is LGHDT and CDR2 YNNKEL (reference sequence). CDR3 loop: CASSQPGPWDIQYF. The CDR3 coding sequence is TGTGCCAGCAGCCAACCAGGCCCCTGGGACATTCAGTACTTC.

This clonotype was seen ten or more times. The junction departs from germline at one end; a sequencing error may be responsible. The chain is built from TRBV7-7 and TRBJ2-5; 8 bases match TRBD2. The CDR3 has 15 residues. Germline V gene lookup returns CDR1 SSHAT and CDR2 FNYEAQ (reference sequence). Written as DNA, the CDR3 is TGTGCTAGCAGCTTAGCTAGCGGGCCTCAAGAGACCCAGTACTTC. Protein product: CASSLASGPQETQYF.